This is a list of T cell receptor beta chains from one sample in a study of CD8 T cells in ankylosing spondylitis. Each CDR3 protein is one row after TCRdb ran MiXCR on the 5' RACE reads. This table has around 130,000 distinct CDR3 sequences, 17% appearing once. Sequenced: blood, either unsorted or a sorted T cell fraction (not recorded which). The source of these receptors is a male donor with ankylosing spondylitis. The CDR3 runs from the conserved cysteine through the conserved F or W. A D gene is named only where the DNA matches it firmly. Rows may omit the clone size; those that give it use once, few, many or a size class.

j_gene,abundance,d_gene,v_gene,CDR3nt,CDR3aa
TRBJ2-1,many,TRBD2,TRBV5-6,TGTGCCAGCAGCCCCGGTGGCTATCGGGGAGGGTGGGATGAGCAGTTCTTC,CASSPGGYRGGWDEQFF
TRBJ2-2,many,TRBD1,TRBV5-1,TGCGCCAGCAGCGTGACAGGGGAGACCGGGGAGCTGTTTTTT,CASSVTGETGELFF
TRBJ2-2,many,NA,TRBV29-1,TGCAGCGTAACAAGGACTGGGGAGCTGTTTTTT,CSVTRTGELFF
TRBJ2-1,NA,TRBD1,TRBV28,TGTGCCAGCAGTTCCAGGACAGGGGGCGCGAGGAATGAGCAGTTCTTC,CASSSRTGGARNEQFF
TRBJ1-6,few,NA,TRBV29-1,TGCAGCGTTGTTTGTCGCCACGGGGGAGACTCACCCCTCCACTTT,CSVVCRHGGDSPLHF
TRBJ1-1,many,TRBD1,TRBV7-9,TGTGCCAGCACCACGACAGGGGCGAACACTGAAGCTTTCTTT,CASTTTGANTEAFF
TRBJ2-1,NA,TRBD2,TRBV9,TGTGCCAGCAGCGTAGCTCTGGTCAGGTCTAGCGGGAGCCCAATATACAATGAGCAGTTCTTC,CASSVALVRSSGSPIYNEQFF
TRBJ2-1,few,NA,TRBV5-1,TGCGCCAGCAGAAGTGGGTACAATGAGCAGTTCTTC,CASRSGYNEQFF
TRBJ2-7,few,NA,TRBV9,TGTGCCAGCAGCGTAGGGTGGGGTTCCTACGAGCAGTACTTC,CASSVGWGSYEQYF
TRBJ2-1,NA,NA,TRBV7-2,TGTGCCAGCAGCTTAGCGGGCCTACCGCCGCATGAGCAGTTCTTC,CASSLAGLPPHEQFF
TRBJ2-5,many,TRBD1,TRBV29-1,TGCAGCGAGAATGGACAGGGGGAGACCCAGTACTTC,CSENGQGETQYF